This record looks at one TCR beta chain sequence and its context. Its antigen remains unidentified. The germline V and J ends were trimmed by 4 bases and 1 base, with 12 bases remaining between them. This CDR3 has 15 residues. The germline V gene encodes CDR1 SGHRS and CDR2 YFSETQ. The entry originates in a study of untreated major depressive disorder. Findings and caveats of the study: Only three preselected Vbeta families were compared in sequencing.

Profiled with immunoSEQ multiplex PCR; TCRdb holds only in-frame clones, not every one. The table includes 20,000 to 25,000 clones, approximately 89% detected once. The receptor comes from a woman aged 40 to 49 in good health. Sequencing used CD4+ T cells from PBMCs. The chain carries TRBV5-1 and TRBJ2-1; D is ambiguous. The CDR3 loop reads CASSVEVGSYNEQFF. The CDR3 region has the DNA TGCGCCAGCAGCGTTGAAGTGGGTTCCTACAATGAGCAGTTCTTC. Full variable domain (outside the CDR3, taken from reference TRBV5-1 and TRBJ2-1): KAGVTQTPRYLIKTRGQQVTLSCSPISGHRSVSWYQQTPGQGLQFLFEYFSETQRNKGNFPGRFSGRQFSNSRSEMNVSTLELGDSALYLCASSVEVGSYNEQFFGPGTRLTVL.